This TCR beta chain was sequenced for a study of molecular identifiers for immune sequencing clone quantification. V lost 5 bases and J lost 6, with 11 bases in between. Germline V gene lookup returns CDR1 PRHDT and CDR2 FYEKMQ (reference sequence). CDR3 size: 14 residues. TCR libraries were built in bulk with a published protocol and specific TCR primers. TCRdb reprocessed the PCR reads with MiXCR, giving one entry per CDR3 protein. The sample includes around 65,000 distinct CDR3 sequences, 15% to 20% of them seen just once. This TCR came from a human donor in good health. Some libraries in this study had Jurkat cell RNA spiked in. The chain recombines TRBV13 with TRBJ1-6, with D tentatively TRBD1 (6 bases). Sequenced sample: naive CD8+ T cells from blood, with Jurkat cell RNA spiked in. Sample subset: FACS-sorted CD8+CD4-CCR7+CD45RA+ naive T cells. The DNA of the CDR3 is TGTGCCAGCAGCCTCCGACAGGTTAATTCACCCCTCCACTTT. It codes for CASSLRQVNSPLHF.